The 2 T cell receptor beta chains listed next were all sequenced from one sample in a study of blood T cell repertoires in COVID-19. Some clones are missing from TCRdb's copy, which holds only in-frame ones; the method was immunoSEQ multiplex PCR. This sample carries some 250,000 clones, roughly 87% of them seen once, and the ten largest clones take roughly 0.8%. The sequenced sample was peripheral blood. These receptors were taken from a woman aged 25 to 39 with acute or convalescent COVID-19.

The sample holds one count of this clone. J is TRBJ1-2 and V is TRBV9; D is ambiguous. The CDR3 spans 13 residues. The V and J ends lost 2 bases and 2 bases respectively, with 7 bases between them. CDR1 SGDLS and CDR2 YYNGEE come from the germline V gene. The CDR3 here is CASSVRLNYGYTF. CDR3 nucleotides: TGTGCCAGCAGCGTCCGACTAAACTATGGCTACACCTTC.

This chain uses TRBV10-3 with TRBJ2-3, with TRBD1 matching over 7 bases. Per germline, CDR1 ENHRY and CDR2 SYGVKD. With V trimmed by 3 bases and J by 2 bases, 5 bases remained unmatched. The CDR3 extends over 15 amino acids. Here the CDR3 reads CAISDPGTVTDTQYF. CDR3 bases: TGTGCCATCAGTGACCCAGGGACAGTCACAGATACGCAGTATTTT.